This paragraph covers one TCR beta chain sequence. These data come from a study of cytomegalovirus exposure and HLA in healthy donors. PCR used 60 Vbeta primers and 13 Jbeta primers. TCRdb's table, derived via immunoSEQ multiplex PCR, lists solely in-frame clones and lacks some. The sample holds about 94,000 clones; about 80% are singletons and the top ten take 7% to 9%. The CDR3 covers 13 residues. This rearrangement joins TRBV12-2 to TRBJ1-4. TRBV12-2 is labeled a pseudogene. The TCR originated in a man aged 40-49 years in good health and CMV-seropositive. Sequencing was performed on PBMCs. The CDR3 reads CASRSGDNEKLFF. In DNA form, the CDR3 reads TGTGCAAGTCGCTCGGGTGACAATGAAAAACTGTTTTTT.